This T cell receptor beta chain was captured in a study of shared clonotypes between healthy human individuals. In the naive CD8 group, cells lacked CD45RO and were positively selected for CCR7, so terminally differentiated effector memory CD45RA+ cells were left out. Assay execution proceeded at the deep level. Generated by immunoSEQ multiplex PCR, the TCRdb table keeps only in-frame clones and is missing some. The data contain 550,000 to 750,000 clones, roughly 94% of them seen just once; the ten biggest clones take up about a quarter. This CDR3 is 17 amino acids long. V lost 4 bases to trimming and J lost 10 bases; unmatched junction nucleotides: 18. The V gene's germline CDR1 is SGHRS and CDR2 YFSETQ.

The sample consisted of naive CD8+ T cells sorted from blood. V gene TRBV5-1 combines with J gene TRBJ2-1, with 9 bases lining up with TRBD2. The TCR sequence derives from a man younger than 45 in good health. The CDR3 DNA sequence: TGCGCCAGCAGCCAGCTCGGAGGGCGGGAGGGACTGGGGGAGCAGTTCTTC. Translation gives CASSQLGGREGLGEQFF.